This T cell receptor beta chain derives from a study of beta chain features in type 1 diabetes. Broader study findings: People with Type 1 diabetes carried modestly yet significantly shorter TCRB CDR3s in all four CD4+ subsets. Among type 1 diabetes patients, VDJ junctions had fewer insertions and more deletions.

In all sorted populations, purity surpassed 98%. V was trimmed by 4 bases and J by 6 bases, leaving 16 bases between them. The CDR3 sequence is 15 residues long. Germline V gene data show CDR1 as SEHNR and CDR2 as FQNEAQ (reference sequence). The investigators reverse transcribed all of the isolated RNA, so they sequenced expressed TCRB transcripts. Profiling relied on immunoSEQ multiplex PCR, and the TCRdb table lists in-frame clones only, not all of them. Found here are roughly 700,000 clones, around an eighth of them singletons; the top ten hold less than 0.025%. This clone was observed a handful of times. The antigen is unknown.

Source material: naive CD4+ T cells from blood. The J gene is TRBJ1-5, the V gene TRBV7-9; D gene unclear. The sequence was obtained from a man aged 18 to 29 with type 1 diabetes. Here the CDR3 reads CASSSGPPPSQPQHF. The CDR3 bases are TGTGCCAGCAGCTCCGGACCTCCGCCGAGTCAGCCCCAGCATTTT. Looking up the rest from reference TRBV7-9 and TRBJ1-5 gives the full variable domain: DTGVSQNPRHKITKRGQNVTFRCDPISEHNRLYWYRQTLGQGPEFLTYFQNEAQLEKSRLLSDRFSAERPKGSFSTLEIQRTEQGDSAMYLCASSSGPPPSQPQHFGDGTRLSIL.